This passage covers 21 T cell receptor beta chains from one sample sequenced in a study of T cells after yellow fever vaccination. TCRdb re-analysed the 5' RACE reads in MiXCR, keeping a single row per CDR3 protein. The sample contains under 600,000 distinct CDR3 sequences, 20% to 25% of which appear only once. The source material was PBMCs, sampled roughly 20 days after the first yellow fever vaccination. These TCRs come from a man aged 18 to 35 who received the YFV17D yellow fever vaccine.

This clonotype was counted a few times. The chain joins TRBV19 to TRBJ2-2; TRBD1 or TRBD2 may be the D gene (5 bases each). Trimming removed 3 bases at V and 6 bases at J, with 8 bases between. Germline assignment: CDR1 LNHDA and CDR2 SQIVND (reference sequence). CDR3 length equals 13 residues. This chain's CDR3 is CASSMGVAGELFF. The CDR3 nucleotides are TGTGCCAGTAGTATGGGGGTAGCCGGGGAGCTGTTTTTT.

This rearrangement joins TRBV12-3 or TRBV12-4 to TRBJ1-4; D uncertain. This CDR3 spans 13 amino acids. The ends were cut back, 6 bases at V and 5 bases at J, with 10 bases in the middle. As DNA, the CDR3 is TGTGCCAGCAGACCGGTCGGGAATGAAAAACTGTTTTTT. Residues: CASRPVGNEKLFF.

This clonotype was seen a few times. The CDR3 here is CASSETGTGGLKGYTF. In DNA form, the CDR3 reads TGTGCCAGCAGTGAGACCGGGACAGGGGGTTTGAAAGGCTACACCTTC. The chain has TRBV25-1 and TRBJ1-2; TRBD1 aligns across 11 bases. After removal of 3 bases from V and 8 bases from J, the junction contained 11 bases not matched to a gene. This CDR3 is built from 16 residues. Germline V CDR1 and CDR2: MGHDK, SYGVNS.

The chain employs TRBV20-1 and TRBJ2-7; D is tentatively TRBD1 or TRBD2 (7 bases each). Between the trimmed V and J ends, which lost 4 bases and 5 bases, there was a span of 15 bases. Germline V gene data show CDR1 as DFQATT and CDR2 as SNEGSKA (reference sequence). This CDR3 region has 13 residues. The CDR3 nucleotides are TGCAGTGCTACCCAGGGGGGGGCGAACGAGCAGTACTTC. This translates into CSATQGGANEQYF.

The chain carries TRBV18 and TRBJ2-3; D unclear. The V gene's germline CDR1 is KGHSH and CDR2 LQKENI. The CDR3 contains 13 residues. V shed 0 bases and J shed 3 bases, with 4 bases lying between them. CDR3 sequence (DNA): TGTGCCAGCTCACCACCACAGACAGATACGCAGTATTTT. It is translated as CASSPPQTDTQYF.

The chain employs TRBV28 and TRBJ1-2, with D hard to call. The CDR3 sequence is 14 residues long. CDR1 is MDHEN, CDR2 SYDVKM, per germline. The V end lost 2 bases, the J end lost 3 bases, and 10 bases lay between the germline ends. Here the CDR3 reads CASSLAQPYYGYTF. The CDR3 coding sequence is TGTGCCAGCAGTTTAGCCCAGCCTTACTATGGCTACACCTTC.

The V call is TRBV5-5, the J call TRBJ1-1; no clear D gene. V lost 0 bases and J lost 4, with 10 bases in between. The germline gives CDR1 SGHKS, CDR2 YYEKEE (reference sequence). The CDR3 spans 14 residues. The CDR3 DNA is TGTGCCAGCAGCTTGGCCGGAACGGGCACTGAAGCTTTCTTT. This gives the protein CASSLAGTGTEAFF. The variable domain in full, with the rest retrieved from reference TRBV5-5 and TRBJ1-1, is DAGVTQSPTHLIKTRGQQVTLRCSPISGHKSVSWYQQVLGQGPQFIFQYYEKEERGRGNFPDRFSARQFPNYSSELNVNALLLGDSALYLCASSLAGTGTEAFFGQGTRLTVV.

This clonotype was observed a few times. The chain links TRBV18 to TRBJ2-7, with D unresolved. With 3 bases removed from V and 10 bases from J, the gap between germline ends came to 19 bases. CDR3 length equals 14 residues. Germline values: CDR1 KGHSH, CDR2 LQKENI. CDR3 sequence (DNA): TGTGCCAGCTCACCTGCGCCGGGTCTAGTAGACCAGTACGTC. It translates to CASSPAPGLVDQYV.

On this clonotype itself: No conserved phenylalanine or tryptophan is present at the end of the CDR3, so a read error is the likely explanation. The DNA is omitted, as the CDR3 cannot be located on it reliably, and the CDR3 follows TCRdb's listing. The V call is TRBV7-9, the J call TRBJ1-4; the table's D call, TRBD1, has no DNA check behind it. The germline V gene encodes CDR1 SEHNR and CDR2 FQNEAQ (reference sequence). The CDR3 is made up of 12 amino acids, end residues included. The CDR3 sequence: CASSRTGTGRVS.

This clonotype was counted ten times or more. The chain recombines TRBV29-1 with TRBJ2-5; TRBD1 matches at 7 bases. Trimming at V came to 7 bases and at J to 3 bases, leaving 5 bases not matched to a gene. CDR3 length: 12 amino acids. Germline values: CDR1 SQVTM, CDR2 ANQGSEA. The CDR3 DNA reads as TGCAGCGCCGGGACAGCTAAAGAGACCCAGTACTTC. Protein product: CSAGTAKETQYF.

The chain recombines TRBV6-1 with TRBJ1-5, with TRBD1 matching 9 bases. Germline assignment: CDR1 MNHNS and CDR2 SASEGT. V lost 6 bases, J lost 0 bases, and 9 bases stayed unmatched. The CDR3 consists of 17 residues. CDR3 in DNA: TGTGCCAGCAGGGGACAGGGATCCCTATATAGCAATCAGCCCCAGCATTTT. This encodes CASRGQGSLYSNQPQHF.

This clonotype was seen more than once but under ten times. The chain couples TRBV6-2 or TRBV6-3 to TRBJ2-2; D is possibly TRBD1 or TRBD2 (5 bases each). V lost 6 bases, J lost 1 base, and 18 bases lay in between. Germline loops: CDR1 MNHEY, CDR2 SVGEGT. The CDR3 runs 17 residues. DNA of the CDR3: TGTGCCAGCAGCTACCCACCGGGGACGGGGAACACCGGGGAGCTGTTTTTT. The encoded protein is CASSYPPGTGNTGELFF.

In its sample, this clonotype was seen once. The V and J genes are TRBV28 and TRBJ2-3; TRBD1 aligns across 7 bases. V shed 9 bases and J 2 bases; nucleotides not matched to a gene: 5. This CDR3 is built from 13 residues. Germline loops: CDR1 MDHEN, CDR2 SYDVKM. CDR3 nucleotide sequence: TGTGCCAGTAAGAGGGGGCACACAGATACGCAGTATTTT. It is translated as CASKRGHTDTQYF.

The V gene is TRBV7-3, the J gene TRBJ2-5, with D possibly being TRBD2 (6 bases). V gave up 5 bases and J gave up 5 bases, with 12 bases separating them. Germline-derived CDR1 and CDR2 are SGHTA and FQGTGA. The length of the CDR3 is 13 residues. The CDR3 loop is CASSLAMDETQYF. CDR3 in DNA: TGTGCCAGCAGCCTAGCGATGGACGAGACCCAGTACTTC.

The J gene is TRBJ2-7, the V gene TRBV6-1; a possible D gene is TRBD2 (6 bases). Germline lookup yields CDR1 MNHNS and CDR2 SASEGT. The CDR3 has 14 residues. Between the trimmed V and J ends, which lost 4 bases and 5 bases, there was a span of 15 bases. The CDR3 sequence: CASSAGGPPNEQYF. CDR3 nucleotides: TGTGCCAGCAGTGCCGGGGGTCCTCCTAACGAGCAGTACTTC.

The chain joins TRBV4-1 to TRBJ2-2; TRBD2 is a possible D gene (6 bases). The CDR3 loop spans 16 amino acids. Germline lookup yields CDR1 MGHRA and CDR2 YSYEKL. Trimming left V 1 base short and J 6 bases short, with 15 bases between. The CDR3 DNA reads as TGCGCCAGCAGCCAAGTAGCAGGCGGGATCGCCGGGGAGCTGTTTTTT. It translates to CASSQVAGGIAGELFF.

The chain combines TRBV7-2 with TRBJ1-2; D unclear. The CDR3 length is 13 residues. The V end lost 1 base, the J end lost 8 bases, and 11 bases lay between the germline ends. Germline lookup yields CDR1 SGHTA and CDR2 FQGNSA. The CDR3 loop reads CASSLVAPRGYTF. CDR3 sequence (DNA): TGTGCCAGCAGCTTAGTGGCGCCACGAGGCTACACCTTC.

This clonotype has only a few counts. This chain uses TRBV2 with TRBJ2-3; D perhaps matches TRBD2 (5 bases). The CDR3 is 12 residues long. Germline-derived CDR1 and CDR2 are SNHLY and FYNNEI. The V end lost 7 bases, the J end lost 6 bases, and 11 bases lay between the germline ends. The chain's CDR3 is CASIGSQDTQYF. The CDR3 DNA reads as TGTGCCAGCATTGGGAGTCAGGATACGCAGTATTTT.

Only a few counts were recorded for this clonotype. The CDR3 here is CASSLWQSNTGELFF. The CDR3 DNA reads as TGCGCCAGCAGCCTTTGGCAGTCGAACACCGGGGAGCTGTTTTTT. The chain employs TRBV4-1 and TRBJ2-2; D remains unclear. The V end lost 4 bases, the J end lost 0 bases, and 9 bases lay between the germline ends. Germline lookup yields CDR1 MGHRA and CDR2 YSYEKL. The CDR3 is 15 amino acids.

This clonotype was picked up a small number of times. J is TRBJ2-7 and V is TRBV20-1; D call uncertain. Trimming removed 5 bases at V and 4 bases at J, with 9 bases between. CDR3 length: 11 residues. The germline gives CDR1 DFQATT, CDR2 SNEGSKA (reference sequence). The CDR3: CSAGRWYEQYF. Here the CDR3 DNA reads TGCAGTGCTGGCAGGTGGTACGAGCAGTACTTC.

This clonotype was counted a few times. Here the CDR3 reads CASSLVFGSNYGYTF. The CDR3 bases are TGTGCCAGCAGCTTAGTTTTTGGGTCTAACTATGGCTACACCTTC. J is TRBJ1-2 and V is TRBV7-8; no reliable D call. The CDR3 extends over 15 amino acids. Germline V CDR1 and CDR2: SGHVS, FQNEAQ. Deletions cut 1 base from V and 0 bases from J, with 9 bases between.